This T cell receptor (beta chain) was identified during a study of radiotherapy plus CTLA-4 blockade in lung cancer. Trimming removed 3 bases from V and 7 bases from J; junction bases left unmatched: 5. CDR1 is ENHRY, CDR2 SYGVKD, per germline. The CDR3 spans 15 residues. The protocol was immunoSEQ multiplex PCR, while the TCRdb copy is restricted to in-frame clones and leaves out a portion. This table holds tens of thousands of clones, approximately 86% found once. The rearrangement links TRBV10-3 to TRBJ1-5; TRBD1 matches at 11 bases. The receptor's source is a human donor with non-small cell lung cancer that progressed on radiotherapy plus ipilimumab. The sample was peripheral blood, taken from a patient treated with radiotherapy plus ipilimumab. This chain's CDR3 is CAISEGTGGRQPQHF. In DNA, the CDR3 is TGTGCCATCAGTGAAGGGACAGGGGGGCGCCAGCCCCAGCATTTT.